A single sample is the source of the 13 T cell receptor beta chains below, sequenced in a study of T-cell reconstitution after alpha-beta-depleted transplantation in children. Unique molecular identifiers were built into the TCRbeta library. A single record per CDR3 protein comes from TCRdb applying MiXCR to the PCR reads. This table has some 250,000 distinct CDR3 sequences, more than 10% appearing once. The sequencing used PBMCs from the stem cell graft donor, collected from the stem cell graft. Receptors were obtained from a human donor who donated a stem cell graft to a child with acute lymphoblastic leukemia.

This clonotype was seen many times. V gene TRBV20-1 combines with J gene TRBJ2-5, with D perhaps TRBD2 (5 bases). This CDR3 is 16 amino acids long. The germline CDR1 and CDR2 sequences are DFQATT and SNEGSKA (reference sequence). V lost 1 base to trimming and J lost 5 bases, with 20 bases between them. Written as DNA, the CDR3 is TGCAGTGCTAGAGCCCTTGAGGTCCTCACGGGGGAGACCCAGTACTTC. Translation: CSARALEVLTGETQYF.

This clonotype was picked up many times. The rearrangement joins TRBV7-9 to TRBJ1-2; D uncertain. V lost 5 bases and J 4 bases, leaving 14 bases between the germline ends. This CDR3 contains 14 residues. The germline CDR1 and CDR2 sequences are SEHNR and FQNEAQ (reference sequence). The CDR3 region has the DNA TGTGCCAGCAGCCCAGGAAGGGTTAGCTATGGCTACACCTTC. Its protein product is CASSPGRVSYGYTF.

In its sample, this clonotype was seen many times. This chain uses TRBV2 with TRBJ2-5, with a possible D match to TRBD2 (6 bases). The germline V gene encodes CDR1 SNHLY and CDR2 FYNNEI. The CDR3 runs to 15 residues. The V gene lost 4 bases and the J gene lost 1 base, with 13 bases spanning the gap. This CDR3 reads CASSVRGDLQETQYF. The CDR3 DNA is TGTGCCAGCAGTGTTCGCGGGGATCTCCAAGAGACCCAGTACTTC.

This clonotype was observed many times. The V call is TRBV20-1, the J call TRBJ2-1; TRBD1 matches at 7 bases. Germline-derived CDR1 and CDR2 are DFQATT and SNEGSKA (reference sequence). This CDR3 spans 16 amino acids. J gave up 0 bases and V 0 bases, and 5 bases lay outside the gene matches. The CDR3 region is CSARDPGTASYNEQFF. DNA for the CDR3: TGCAGTGCTAGAGACCCGGGGACAGCCTCCTACAATGAGCAGTTCTTC.

This clonotype was found once. The V call is TRBV18, the J call TRBJ1-2, with D maybe TRBD1 (5 bases). The CDR3 runs to 15 residues. Germline V gene lookup returns CDR1 KGHSH and CDR2 LQKENI. V lost 6 bases and J lost 2, with 16 bases in between. In nucleotides, the CDR3 is TGTGCCAGCTCGGTTGACAGTGAGGTCAACTATGGCTACACCTTC. This sequence encodes CASSVDSEVNYGYTF.

This clonotype was recorded many times. The chain uses TRBV9 and TRBJ2-1, with a possible D match to TRBD1 (5 bases). The CDR3 is made up of 16 amino acids. The V end was cut by 4 bases, the J end by 0 bases, with 14 bases between. The V gene's germline CDR1 is SGDLS and CDR2 YYNGEE. The CDR3 DNA reads TGTGCCAGCAGCATCACTAATACAGGCTCCTACAATGAGCAGTTCTTC. Translated: CASSITNTGSYNEQFF. Full variable domain (missing parts from reference TRBV9 and TRBJ2-1): DSGVTQTPKHLITATGQRVTLRCSPRSGDLSVYWYQQSLDQGLQFLIQYYNGEERAKGNILERFSAQQFPDLHSELNLSSLELGDSALYFCASSITNTGSYNEQFFGPGTRLTVL.

V gene TRBV10-3 combines with J gene TRBJ2-7, with D tentatively TRBD1 or TRBD2 (6 bases each). Germline lookup yields CDR1 ENHRY and CDR2 SYGVKD. This CDR3 contains 14 residues. V lost 3 bases, J lost 6 bases, and 15 bases lay in between. CDR3 in DNA: TGTGCCATCAGTGACGGAGGGACATGGGTCGAGCAGTACTTC. This sequence encodes CAISDGGTWVEQYF.

The sample holds many counts of this clonotype. The chain has TRBV20-1 and TRBJ2-1; tentative D call: TRBD2 (5 bases). V was pared by 0 bases and J by 2 bases, with 11 bases between. CDR3 length: 15 residues. The germline CDR1 and CDR2 sequences are DFQATT and SNEGSKA (reference sequence). The CDR3 here is CSARDLRGTYNEQFF. Written as DNA, the CDR3 is TGCAGTGCTAGAGACCTCCGGGGAACCTACAATGAGCAGTTCTTC.

This clonotype has more than one count but fewer than ten. This sequence joins TRBV5-6 and TRBJ1-2; 8 bases match TRBD1. CDR3 length: 14 residues. Germline V CDR1 and CDR2: SGHDT, YYEEEE. With 4 bases clipped from V and 3 bases from J, the junction kept 5 bases outside the gene matches. The CDR3 here is CASSRTGNYYGYTF. CDR3 nucleotides: TGTGCCAGCAGCAGGACAGGGAATTACTATGGCTACACCTTC. Using reference TRBV5-6 and TRBJ1-2 for the parts outside the CDR3, the full variable domain is DAGVTQSPTHLIKTRGQQVTLRCSPKSGHDTVSWYQQALGQGPQFIFQYYEEEERQRGNFPDRFSGHQFPNYSSELNVNALLLGDSALYLCASSRTGNYYGYTFGSGTRLTVV.

V is TRBV7-9 and J is TRBJ2-1; D possibly corresponds to TRBD2 (5 bases). Germline V gene sequence: CDR1 SEHNR, CDR2 FQNEAQ (reference sequence). V lost 6 bases, J lost 0 bases, and 15 bases lay in between. This CDR3 comprises 16 residues. CDR3 residues: CASSSGRESSYNEQFF. The CDR3 nucleotides read TGTGCCAGCAGTTCGGGCCGGGAAAGCTCCTACAATGAGCAGTTCTTC.

There are many counts of this clonotype. DNA for the CDR3: TGTGCCAGCAGTTCCCGGACTAGCGGGGTCGCTAGCACAGATACGCAGTATTTT. It yields the protein CASSSRTSGVASTDTQYF. The V gene is TRBV28, the J gene TRBJ2-3; 12 positions match TRBD2. The CDR3 consists of 18 residues. In germline, CDR1 is MDHEN, CDR2 SYDVKM. With V trimmed by 4 bases and J by 0 bases, 8 bases remained unmatched.

There are many counts of this clonotype. J is TRBJ1-1 and V is TRBV6-1; weak D call: TRBD1 (6 bases). V dropped 2 bases and J dropped 1 base, with 11 bases sitting between them. This CDR3 has 15 amino acids. CDR1 MNHNS and CDR2 SASEGT come from the germline V gene. The CDR3 protein is CASSERQDKNTEAFF. The DNA of the CDR3 is TGTGCCAGCAGTGAACGACAGGACAAGAACACTGAAGCTTTCTTT.

This clonotype was recorded at least ten times. This sequence joins TRBV5-5 and TRBJ1-5, with 7 bases identical to TRBD1. With 2 bases clipped from V and 1 base from J, the junction kept 3 bases outside the gene matches. The CDR3 loop spans 15 amino acids. CDR1 is SGHKS, CDR2 YYEKEE, per germline (reference sequence). In nucleotides, the CDR3 is TGTGCCAGCAGCTTTGACAGGGAGAGCAATCAGCCCCAGCATTTT. Its translation is CASSFDRESNQPQHF. The variable domain in full, completed from reference TRBV5-5 and TRBJ1-5, reads DAGVTQSPTHLIKTRGQQVTLRCSPISGHKSVSWYQQVLGQGPQFIFQYYEKEERGRGNFPDRFSARQFPNYSSELNVNALLLGDSALYLCASSFDRESNQPQHFGDGTRLSIL.